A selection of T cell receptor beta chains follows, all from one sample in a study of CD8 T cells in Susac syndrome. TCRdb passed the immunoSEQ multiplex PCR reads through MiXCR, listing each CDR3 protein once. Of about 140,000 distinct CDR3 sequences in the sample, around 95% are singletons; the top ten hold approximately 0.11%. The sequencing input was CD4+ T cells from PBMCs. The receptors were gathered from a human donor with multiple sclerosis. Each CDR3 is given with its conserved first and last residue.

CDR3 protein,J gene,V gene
CASSVRVNMNTEAFF,TRBJ1-1,TRBV2
CATSRDFTDTQYF,TRBJ2-3,TRBV15
CASSRDRGWETQYF,TRBJ2-5,TRBV6-1
CASSPRLAGVDEQYF,TRBJ2-7,TRBV9
CASSQDNRQEGYTF,TRBJ1-2,TRBV14
CATSDPLGSETQYF,TRBJ2-5,TRBV24-1
CASSRDRPQETQYF,TRBJ2-5,TRBV7-2
CASSYPPAANTGELFF,TRBJ2-2,TRBV6-2/TRBV6-3
CASSGLQGGEDTEAFF,TRBJ1-1,TRBV5-6
CATAGMQPQHF,TRBJ1-5,TRBV12-5
CSARDAVTYEQYF,TRBJ2-7,TRBV20-1
CASSSGAASGGYTF,TRBJ1-2,TRBV5-1
CASRPQGRIQPQHF,TRBJ1-5,TRBV12-3/TRBV12-4
CASSLMGQGSGEQFF,TRBJ2-1,TRBV14
CASSHMRGGERTEAFF,TRBJ1-1,TRBV27
CSVGAYEQFF,TRBJ2-1,TRBV29-1
CASSPRGNYGYTF,TRBJ1-2,TRBV13
CASSSVREETQYF,TRBJ2-5,TRBV28
CASNRPVQSNQPQHF,TRBJ1-5,TRBV19
CASRTPTRALYEQYF,TRBJ2-7,TRBV28
CATSTGLAGVEDTQYF,TRBJ2-3,TRBV24-1
CASSISGTGFDEQYF,TRBJ2-7,TRBV6-1
CSASRDPTEAFF,TRBJ1-1,TRBV20-1
CAWSSFGSGGATGELFF,TRBJ2-2,TRBV30
CASSLTQGPNTEAFF,TRBJ1-1,TRBV6-2/TRBV6-3
CASSQVGNYGYTF,TRBJ1-2,TRBV3-1
CASSPSTGNTIYF,TRBJ1-3,TRBV11-2
CASSFSGLTDTQYF,TRBJ2-3,TRBV7-9
CSVAEGYNEQFF,TRBJ2-1,TRBV29-1
CASSPRTGWNEKLFF,TRBJ1-4,TRBV28
CASSRVLNEQFF,TRBJ2-1,TRBV2
CASSLGQINEKLFF,TRBJ1-4,TRBV7-2
CATGDPGTGELFF,TRBJ2-2,TRBV24-1
CASSTGQVNTGELFF,TRBJ2-2,TRBV3-1
CASSQERFGGSGTQYF,TRBJ2-3,TRBV3-1
CASRSPNTGELFF,TRBJ2-2,TRBV19
CASNRQGAMTDTQYF,TRBJ2-3,TRBV23-1
CASSYPGQGVNQPQHF,TRBJ1-5,TRBV6-2/TRBV6-3
CSVDGQATDTQYF,TRBJ2-3,TRBV29-1
CASSLTSGRETQYF,TRBJ2-5,TRBV4-1
CSARDLKGARPDTQYF,TRBJ2-3,TRBV20-1
CSARGDKNTEAFF,TRBJ1-1,TRBV20-1
CSVPGHAQETQYF,TRBJ2-5,TRBV29-1
CASSVDKTGTKLTNYGYTF,TRBJ1-2,TRBV9
CASSLYYTDTQYF,TRBJ2-3,TRBV27
CASSQDGGSRYTF,TRBJ1-2,TRBV3-1
CASSVASGGLTRDTQYF,TRBJ2-3,TRBV9
CASSIDEGDTQYF,TRBJ2-3,TRBV19
CSALGGASTDTQYF,TRBJ2-3,TRBV29-1
CSARELDGLYEQYF,TRBJ2-7,TRBV20-1
CASCGAGALHEQYF,TRBJ2-7,TRBV28
CSVVGEALTEAFF,TRBJ1-1,TRBV29-1
CASTGFNQPQHF,TRBJ1-5,TRBV19
CSARDPPGQGRSPLHF,TRBJ1-6,TRBV20-1
CASSLGGGTPGGYTF,TRBJ1-2,TRBV27
CASSPPSRQDNIQYF,TRBJ2-4,TRBV18
CASSPLQLSNYGYTF,TRBJ1-2,TRBV19